This T cell receptor beta chain emerged from a study of T cells after yellow fever vaccination. TCRdb recomputed calls from the 5' RACE reads with MiXCR, one row per CDR3 protein. The sample shows some 250,000 distinct CDR3 sequences, 6.9% of them seen only once. The CDR3 loop spans 14 amino acids. Per germline, CDR1 SGHDT and CDR2 YYEEEE. Trimming took off 4 bases at V and 10 bases at J, with 15 bases between the two ends. The receptor's source is a young man who received the YFV17D yellow fever vaccine. The sample consisted of CD4+ T cells sorted from PBMCs, taken 15 days after the yellow fever booster vaccination. J is TRBJ1-6 and V is TRBV5-6; D ambiguous. The DNA of the CDR3 is TGTGCCAGCAGCCCCGGGGTCCTCTGCTCACCCCTCCACTTT. This codes for CASSPGVLCSPLHF.